A selection of T cell receptor beta chains follows, all from one sample in a study of cytomegalovirus exposure and HLA in healthy donors. Assay: immunoSEQ multiplex PCR; the TCRdb copy retains only in-frame clones and omits some. The sample has approximately 280,000 clones, more than 75% seen once; the top ten hold about 0.85%. Sequencing was performed on PBMCs. These receptors were taken from a woman aged 18-29 years in good health and CMV-seronegative. Each CDR3 is given with its conserved first and last residue. A D gene is named only where the DNA matches it firmly.

j_gene	d_gene	v_gene	CDR3aa
TRBJ2-7	-	TRBV19	CASGGAVQYF
TRBJ2-7	TRBD2	TRBV11-2	CASILTSGRAGEQYF
TRBJ2-7	TRBD1	TRBV9	CASSARTGQYEQYF
TRBJ2-1	-	TRBV11-3	CASSPNEEDYNEQFF
TRBJ2-3	TRBD2	TRBV27	CASSLLGGSGADTQYF
TRBJ2-7	-	TRBV10-2	CASRQGGFGIYEQYF
TRBJ1-3	-	TRBV6-1	CASSNTGSAGNTIYF
TRBJ1-2	-	TRBV5-1	CASSLALQNPRGGYTF
TRBJ1-2	-	TRBV30	CAWDNNYGYTF
TRBJ2-1	TRBD1	TRBV5-1	CASSPGTVHYNEQFF
TRBJ2-1	TRBD2	TRBV9	CASSVGGGSSYNEQFF
TRBJ2-1	-	TRBV30	CAWSVSYNEQFF
TRBJ1-5	TRBD1	TRBV28	CASSFQGAVQPQHF
TRBJ2-5	TRBD2	TRBV14	CASSQVRGGETQYF
TRBJ2-6	TRBD1	TRBV7-3	CASSFPGTGNPGANVLTF
TRBJ1-4	TRBD1	TRBV5-1	CASSLGTGGPNEKLFF
TRBJ2-5	-	TRBV11-1	CASSLTGAVETQYF
TRBJ1-3	-	TRBV5-1	CASSSRGGLGNTIYF
TRBJ1-1	-	TRBV6-5	CASSYFSGSNTEAFF
TRBJ2-3	TRBD2	TRBV2	CASTPLAGGSDTQYF
TRBJ2-3	-	TRBV28	CASSFDRPSTDTQYF
TRBJ2-1	TRBD2	TRBV11-2	CASSLARDYYNEQFF
TRBJ2-7	-	TRBV19	CASSIRRGPYEQYF
TRBJ2-7	-	TRBV5-6	CASSPLRGRYEQYF
TRBJ1-5	-	TRBV4-1	CASSHLVGNQPQHF
TRBJ2-7	TRBD2	TRBV5-1	CASSGSGMTYEQYF
TRBJ2-5	-	TRBV18	CASSRQVSQETQYF
TRBJ2-7	TRBD2	TRBV2	CACGSERYEQYF
TRBJ1-1	TRBD1	TRBV18	CASSPGTGVEADRAFF
TRBJ2-1	-	TRBV19	CASRDDWYEQFF
TRBJ2-7	-	TRBV6-5	CASSLGREQYF
TRBJ2-5	-	TRBV28	CASSSPIILSETQYF
TRBJ1-2	TRBD1	TRBV30	CAWSTGTGDGYTF
TRBJ2-7	-	TRBV11-3	CASSVGASYEQYF
TRBJ1-4	TRBD1	TRBV14	CASSQDGTVYEKLFF
TRBJ2-1	TRBD2	TRBV28	CASSFGREGYNEQFF
TRBJ2-3	-	TRBV6-6	CASSYSAGTDTQYF
TRBJ1-4	-	TRBV4-3	CASSQGRQVGKLFF
TRBJ2-1	-	TRBV27	CASSTLPPYEQFF
TRBJ1-4	-	TRBV30	CAWSVWGEADNEKLFF
TRBJ2-2	TRBD2	TRBV5-4	CASQTGGPFGVDTGELFF
TRBJ2-3	-	TRBV18	CASSPAGGTQYF
TRBJ1-5	TRBD1	TRBV4-1	CASSPGQGAGPQHF
TRBJ2-7	-	TRBV5-1	CASSLGRGGRSSYEQYF
TRBJ2-3	TRBD2	TRBV19	CASSPLGVAGEDTQYF
TRBJ2-3	TRBD2	TRBV5-1	CASYAAGETDTQYF
TRBJ2-1	TRBD1	TRBV2	CASGRTGARGNEQFF
TRBJ2-1	TRBD2	TRBV7-2	CASSFSGSIKGGQFF
TRBJ1-5	-	TRBV28	CASIASRAGGNQPQHF
TRBJ1-2	-	TRBV2	CASSERGGNHYGYTF
TRBJ2-3	-	TRBV7-2	CASSLAGVGTDTQYF
TRBJ2-1	-	TRBV28	CASSPGGLYSYNEQFF
TRBJ1-2	-	TRBV9	CASSVAQESYGYTF
TRBJ1-4	TRBD1	TRBV5-4	CASSSLGQGSIGGKLFF
TRBJ2-3	-	TRBV5-1	CASSQTEGGRTDTQYF
TRBJ2-2	-	TRBV7-7	CASSPRRTDTGELFF
TRBJ1-5	-	TRBV6-1	CASSEGGDQPQHF
TRBJ2-1	-	TRBV4-3	CASSRNADRGQFF
TRBJ2-3	TRBD1	TRBV5-1	CASLRGRSDTDTQYF
TRBJ2-5	-	TRBV27	CASSRGPSPGETQYF